This TCR beta chain was identified during a study of cytomegalovirus exposure and HLA in healthy donors. PCR amplification relied on 60 Vbeta primers (plus 13 Jbeta primers). The data were produced by immunoSEQ multiplex PCR, yet TCRdb's version contains in-frame clones alone and is incomplete. The sample has about 200,000 clones; 82% are singletons. The CDR3 consists of 16 residues. The germline gives CDR1 SGHVS, CDR2 FQNEAQ. The sequenced sample was PBMCs. The chain combines TRBV7-8 with TRBJ2-5; tentatively, D is TRBD1 or TRBD2 (5 bases each). The DNA end is more similar to TRBJ2-7, so the J call may be wrong. The receptor comes from a woman aged 45-59 years in good health and CMV-seropositive. The CDR3, as DNA: TGTGCCAGCAGCTTAGGGACACGCACTAGCTCCTACGAGCAGTACTTC. Its protein is CASSLGTRTSSYEQYF.